This T cell receptor beta chain was sequenced in a study of blood T cell repertoires in COVID-19. Study overall: COVID-19 samples, acute and convalescent, were from the United States, Italy and Spain. The cDNA or gDNA used as material had been derived from T cells, B-cell-depleted T cells, or PBMCs.

Germline values: CDR1 SGHTS, CDR2 YDEGEE. The CDR3 loop spans 15 amino acids. V was trimmed by 2 bases and J by 3 bases, leaving 12 bases between them. As originally analysed: Reference gene primer amplification yielded estimated nucleated cell counts. The protocol was immunoSEQ multiplex PCR, while the TCRdb copy is restricted to in-frame clones and leaves out a portion. The V and J calls and clone size come from that table; D and trimming were worked out from the DNA. This sample has tens of thousands of clones, with just over 85% found just once. The sequencing input was peripheral blood. This clonotype was obtained from a man aged 50 to 59 with active or convalescent COVID-19. The chain couples TRBV5-8 to TRBJ2-1; weak D call: TRBD1 (5 bases). CDR3 protein: CASSFLQAVYNEQFF. The CDR3 nucleotides are TGTGCCAGCAGCTTCTTACAGGCCGTCTACAATGAGCAGTTCTTC.